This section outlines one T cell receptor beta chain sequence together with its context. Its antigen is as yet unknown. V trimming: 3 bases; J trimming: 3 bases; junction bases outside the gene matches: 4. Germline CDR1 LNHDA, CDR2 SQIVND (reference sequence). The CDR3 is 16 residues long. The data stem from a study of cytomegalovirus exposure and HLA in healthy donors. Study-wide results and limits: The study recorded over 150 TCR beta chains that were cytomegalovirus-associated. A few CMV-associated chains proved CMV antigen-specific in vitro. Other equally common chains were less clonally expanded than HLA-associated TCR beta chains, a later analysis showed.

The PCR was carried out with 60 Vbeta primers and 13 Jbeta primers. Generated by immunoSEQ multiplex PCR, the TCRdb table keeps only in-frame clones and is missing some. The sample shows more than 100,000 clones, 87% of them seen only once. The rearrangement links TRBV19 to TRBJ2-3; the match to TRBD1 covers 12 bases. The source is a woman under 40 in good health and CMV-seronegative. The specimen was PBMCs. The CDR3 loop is CASSILGQGATDTQYF. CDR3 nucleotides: TGTGCCAGTAGTATCCTGGGACAGGGGGCGACAGATACGCAGTATTTT.